This T cell receptor (beta chain) was captured in a study of OX40 agonist ivuxolimab in advanced cancers. The CDR3 length is 12 residues. Between the trimmed V and J ends, which lost 4 bases and 4 bases, there was a span of 8 bases. Germline assignment: CDR1 WSHSY and CDR2 SAAADI. Sequencing was performed with immunoSEQ multiplex PCR; in TCRdb, only in-frame clones are kept and a portion is missing. The sample includes 20,000 to 30,000 clones, roughly 88% seen only once; the top ten take approximately 49%. This material consisted of CD4+ or CD8+ T cells sorted from blood, taken in a trial of the OX40 agonist ivuxolimab. This sequence joins TRBV10-2 and TRBJ2-7; D call uncertain. The TCR originated in an adult with an advanced solid tumor such as melanoma, head and neck, liver or kidney cancer. Here the CDR3 DNA reads TGCGCCAGCAGTGGGTCCGCGTACGAGCAGTACTTC. Amino acids: CASSGSAYEQYF.